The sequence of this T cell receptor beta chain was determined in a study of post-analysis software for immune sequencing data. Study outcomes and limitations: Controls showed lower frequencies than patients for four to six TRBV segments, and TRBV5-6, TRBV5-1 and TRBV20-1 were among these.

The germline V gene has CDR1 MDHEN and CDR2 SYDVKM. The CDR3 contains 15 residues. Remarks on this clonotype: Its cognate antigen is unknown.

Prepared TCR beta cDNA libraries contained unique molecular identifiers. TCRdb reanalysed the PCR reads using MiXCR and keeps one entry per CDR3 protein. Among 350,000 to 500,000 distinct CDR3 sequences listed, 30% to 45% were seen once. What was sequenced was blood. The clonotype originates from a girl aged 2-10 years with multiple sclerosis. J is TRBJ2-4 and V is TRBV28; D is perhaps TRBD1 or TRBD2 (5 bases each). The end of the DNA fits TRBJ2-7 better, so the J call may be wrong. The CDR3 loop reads CASRRPPGTSYEQYF. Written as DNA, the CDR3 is TGTGCCAGCAGGCGCCCTCCCGGGACCTCCTACGAGCAGTACTTC.